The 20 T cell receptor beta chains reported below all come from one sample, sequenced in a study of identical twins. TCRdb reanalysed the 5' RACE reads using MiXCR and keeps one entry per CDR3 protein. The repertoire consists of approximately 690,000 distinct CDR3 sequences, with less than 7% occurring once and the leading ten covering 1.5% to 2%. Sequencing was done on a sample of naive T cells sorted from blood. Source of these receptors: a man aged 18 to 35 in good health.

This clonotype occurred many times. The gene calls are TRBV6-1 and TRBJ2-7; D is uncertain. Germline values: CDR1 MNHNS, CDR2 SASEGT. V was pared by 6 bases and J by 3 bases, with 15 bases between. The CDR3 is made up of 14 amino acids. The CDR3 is CASRAATGFYEQYV. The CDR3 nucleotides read TGTGCCAGCAGAGCCGCGACCGGATTCTACGAGCAGTACGTC.

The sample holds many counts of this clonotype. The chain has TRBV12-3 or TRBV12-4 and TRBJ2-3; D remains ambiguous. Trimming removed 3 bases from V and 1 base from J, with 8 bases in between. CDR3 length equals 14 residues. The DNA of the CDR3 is TGTGCCAGCAGTTTCACAGACGGCACAGATACGCAGTATTTT. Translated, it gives CASSFTDGTDTQYF.

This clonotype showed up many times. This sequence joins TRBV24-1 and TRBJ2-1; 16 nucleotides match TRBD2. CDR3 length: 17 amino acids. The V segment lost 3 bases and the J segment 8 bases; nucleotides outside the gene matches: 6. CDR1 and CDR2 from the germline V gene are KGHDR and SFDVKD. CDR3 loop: CATSDPGTSGRADEQFF. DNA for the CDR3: TGTGCCACCAGTGATCCTGGGACTAGCGGGAGGGCAGATGAGCAGTTCTTC.

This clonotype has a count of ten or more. This CDR3 reads CASSPAMGTTDTQYF. In DNA form, the CDR3 reads TGTGCCAGCAGCCCCGCCATGGGTACCACAGATACGCAGTATTTT. The chain carries TRBV7-2 and TRBJ2-3; D is unresolved. V gave up 5 bases and J gave up 2 bases, with 14 bases separating them. CDR3 length: 15 amino acids. The V gene's germline CDR1 is SGHTA and CDR2 FQGNSA.

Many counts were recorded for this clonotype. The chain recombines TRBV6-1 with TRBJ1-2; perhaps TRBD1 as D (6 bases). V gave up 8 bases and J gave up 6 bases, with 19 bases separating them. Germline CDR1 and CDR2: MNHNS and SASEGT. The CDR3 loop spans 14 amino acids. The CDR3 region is CASGPPTGMDGYTF. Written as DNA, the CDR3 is TGTGCCAGCGGACCGCCCACAGGGATGGATGGCTACACCTTC.

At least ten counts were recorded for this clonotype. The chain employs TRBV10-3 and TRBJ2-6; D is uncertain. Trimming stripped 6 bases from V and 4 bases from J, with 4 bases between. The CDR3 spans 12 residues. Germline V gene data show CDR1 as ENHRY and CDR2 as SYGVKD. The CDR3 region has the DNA TGTGCCATCAGAGGAGGGGCCAACGTCCTGACTTTC. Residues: CAIRGGANVLTF.

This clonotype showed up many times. The CDR3 reads CASSSLGQPQHF. CDR3 DNA: TGTGCCAGCAGTTCCCTAGGTCAGCCCCAGCATTTT. This chain links TRBV12-3 or TRBV12-4 with TRBJ1-5; D unresolved. The CDR3 totals 12 residues. Trimming removed 4 bases at V and 6 bases at J, with 7 bases between.

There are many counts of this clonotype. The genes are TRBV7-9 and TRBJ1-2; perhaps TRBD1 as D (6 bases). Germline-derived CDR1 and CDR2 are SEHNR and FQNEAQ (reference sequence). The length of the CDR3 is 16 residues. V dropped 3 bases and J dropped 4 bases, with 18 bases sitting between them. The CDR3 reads CASSFDLTGQGYGYTF. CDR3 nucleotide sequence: TGTGCCAGCAGCTTCGACTTGACAGGTCAGGGCTATGGCTACACCTTC.

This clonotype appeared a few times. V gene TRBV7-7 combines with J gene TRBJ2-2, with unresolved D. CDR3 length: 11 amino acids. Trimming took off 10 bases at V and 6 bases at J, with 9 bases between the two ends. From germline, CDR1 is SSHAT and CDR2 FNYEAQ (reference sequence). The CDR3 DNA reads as TGTGCCATCGCGAGAGCCGGGGAGCTGTTTTTT. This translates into CAIARAGELFF.

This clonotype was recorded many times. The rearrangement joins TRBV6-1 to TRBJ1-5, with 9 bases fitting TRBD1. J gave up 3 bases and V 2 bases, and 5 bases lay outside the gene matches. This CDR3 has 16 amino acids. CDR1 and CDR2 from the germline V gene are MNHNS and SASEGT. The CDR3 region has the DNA TGTGCCAGCAGTGAACCGGGACAGGGTAACAATCAGCCCCAGCATTTT. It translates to CASSEPGQGNNQPQHF.

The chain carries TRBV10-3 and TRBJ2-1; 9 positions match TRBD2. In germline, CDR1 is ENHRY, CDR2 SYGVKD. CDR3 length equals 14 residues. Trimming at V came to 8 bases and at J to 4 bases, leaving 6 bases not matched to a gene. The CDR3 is CAIQTSGPYNEQFF. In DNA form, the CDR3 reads TGTGCCATCCAGACTAGCGGACCTTACAATGAGCAGTTCTTC.

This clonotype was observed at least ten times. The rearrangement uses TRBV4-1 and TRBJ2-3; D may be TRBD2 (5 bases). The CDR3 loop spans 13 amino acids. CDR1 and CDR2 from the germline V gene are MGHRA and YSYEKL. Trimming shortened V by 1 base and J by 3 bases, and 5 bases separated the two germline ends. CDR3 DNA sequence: TGCGCCAGCAGCCAAGCGGGAACAGATACGCAGTATTTT. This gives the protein CASSQAGTDTQYF.

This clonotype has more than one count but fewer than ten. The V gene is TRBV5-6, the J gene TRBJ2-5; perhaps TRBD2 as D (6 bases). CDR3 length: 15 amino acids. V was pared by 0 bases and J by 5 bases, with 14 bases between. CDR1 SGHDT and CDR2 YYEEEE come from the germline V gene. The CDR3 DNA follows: TGTGCCAGCAGCTTGGGCGGAACCCGGGGGGAGACCCAGTACTTC. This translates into CASSLGGTRGETQYF.

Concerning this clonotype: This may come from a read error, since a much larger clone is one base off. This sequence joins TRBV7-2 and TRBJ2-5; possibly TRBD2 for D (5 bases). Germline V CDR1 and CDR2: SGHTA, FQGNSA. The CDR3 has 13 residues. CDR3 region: CPSSRGGLETQYF. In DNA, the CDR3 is TGTCCCAGCAGCCGCGGAGGTTTGGAGACCCAGTACTTC. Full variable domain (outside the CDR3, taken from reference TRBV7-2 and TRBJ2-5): GAGVSQSPSNKVTEKGKDVELRCDPISGHTALYWYRQSLGQGLEFLIYFQGNSAPDKSGLPSDRFSAERTGGSVSTLTIQRTQQEDSAVYLCPSSRGGLETQYFGPGTRLLVL.

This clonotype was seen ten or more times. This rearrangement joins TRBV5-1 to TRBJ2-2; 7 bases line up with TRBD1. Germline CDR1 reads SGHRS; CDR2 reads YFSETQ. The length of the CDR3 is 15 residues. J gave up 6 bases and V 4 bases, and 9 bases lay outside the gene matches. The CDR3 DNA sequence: TGCGCCAGCAGCCCGGACAGGCTGGGGCCCGGGGAGCTGTTTTTT. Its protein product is CASSPDRLGPGELFF.

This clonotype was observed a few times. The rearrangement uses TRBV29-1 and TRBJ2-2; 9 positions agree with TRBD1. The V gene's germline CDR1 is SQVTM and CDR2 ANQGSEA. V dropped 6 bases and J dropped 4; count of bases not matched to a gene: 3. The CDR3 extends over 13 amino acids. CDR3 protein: CSVRQGGTGELFF. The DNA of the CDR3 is TGCAGCGTCCGACAGGGGGGCACCGGGGAGCTGTTTTTT.

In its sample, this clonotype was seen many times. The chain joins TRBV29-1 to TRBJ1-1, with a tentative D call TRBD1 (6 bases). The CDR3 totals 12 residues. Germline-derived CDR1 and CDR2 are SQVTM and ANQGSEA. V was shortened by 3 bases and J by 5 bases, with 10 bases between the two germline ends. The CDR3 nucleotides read TGCAGCGTTGAGGAACAGGGAACTGAAGCTTTCTTT. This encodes CSVEEQGTEAFF.

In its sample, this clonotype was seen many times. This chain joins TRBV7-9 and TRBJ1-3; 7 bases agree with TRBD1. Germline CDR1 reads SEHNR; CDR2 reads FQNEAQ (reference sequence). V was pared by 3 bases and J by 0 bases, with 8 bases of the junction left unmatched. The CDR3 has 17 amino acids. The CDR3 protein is CASSFYGQAISGNTIYF. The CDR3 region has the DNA TGTGCCAGCAGCTTCTACGGACAGGCGATCTCTGGAAACACCATATATTTT.

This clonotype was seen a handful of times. This CDR3 is CAISSGRSYNEQFF. The CDR3 DNA reads TGTGCCATCAGTAGCGGGAGGAGCTACAATGAGCAGTTCTTC. The rearrangement uses TRBV10-3 and TRBJ2-1, with TRBD2 matching 9 bases. From germline, CDR1 is ENHRY and CDR2 SYGVKD. V lost 5 bases to trimming and J lost 3 bases; unmatched junction nucleotides: 2. The CDR3 is 14 residues long.

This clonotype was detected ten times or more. CDR3 sequence (DNA): TGCGCCAGCAGCCAACATGCGAGCGAAAAACTGTTTTTT. Translation: CASSQHASEKLFF. The rearrangement uses TRBV4-3 and TRBJ1-4; D is uncertain. Germline-derived CDR1 and CDR2 are LGHNA and YSLEER. The CDR3 has 13 residues. The V and J ends lost 2 bases and 8 bases respectively, with 9 bases between them.